These 20 T cell receptor beta chains share one sample of origin, sequenced in a study of T cells in localized non-small cell lung cancer (dated by TCRdb to the early 2020s). Libraries were constructed by the immunoSEQ multiplex PCR assay. Not all clones reach the TCRdb copy of this immuneACCESS table, which keeps in-frame sequences only. Checked studies attribute under half of the gap to unresolved V genes and leave the rest unexplained. The table for this sample lists over 4,000 clones; around 25% of them were counted only once. Of the sample, around 8.4% falls within the top ten clones. The starting material was lung tumor tissue, obtained before any cancer treatment. Receptors were obtained from a male donor older than 55 with stage I lung adenocarcinoma.

The chain has TRBV29-1 and TRBJ1-1, with no clear D. Germline lookup yields CDR1 SQVTM and CDR2 ANQGSEA. Trimming removed 4 bases from V and 1 base from J, with 16 bases in between. CDR3 size: 15 residues. Here the CDR3 reads CSVVGREGWNTEAFF. The CDR3 bases are TGCAGCGTTGTTGGGAGGGAAGGTTGGAACACTGAAGCTTTCTTT.

The chain joins TRBV6-8 to TRBJ1-2; no definite D call. Deletions cut 4 bases from V and 2 bases from J, with 11 bases between. The V gene's germline CDR1 is MNHGY and CDR2 SAAAGT. There are 14 residues in the CDR3. The CDR3 is CASSLERQNYGYTF. CDR3 sequence (DNA): TGTGCCAGCAGTTTGGAAAGGCAAAACTATGGCTACACCTTC.

This clone was observed a few times. This chain connects TRBV2 to TRBJ2-1; a weak D match, TRBD1 (6 bases). The CDR3 runs to 14 residues. The ends were cut back, 7 bases at V and 5 bases at J, with 15 bases in the middle. The germline CDR1 and CDR2 sequences are SNHLY and FYNNEI. DNA of the CDR3: TGTGCCAGCACCGAGGACAGCGCAAACAATGAGCAGTTCTTC. Amino acids: CASTEDSANNEQFF.

CDR3 in DNA: TGTGCCAGCAGCTTGGAGCGGCGGCAGAACACTGAAGCTTTCTTT. Its translation is CASSLERRQNTEAFF. The rearrangement joins TRBV11-3 to TRBJ1-1; D is undetermined. The germline gives CDR1 SGHNT, CDR2 YENEEA. With 3 bases removed from V and 1 base from J, the gap between germline ends came to 12 bases. The CDR3 loop spans 15 amino acids.

This clone was counted between two and nine times. The J gene is TRBJ2-1, the V gene TRBV19, with TRBD2 as a possible D gene (5 bases). The germline V gene encodes CDR1 LNHDA and CDR2 SQIVND (reference sequence). The CDR3 loop spans 14 amino acids. V was pared by 5 bases and J by 6 bases, with 14 bases between. The CDR3 loop is CASSQIGERNEQFF. The CDR3 nucleotides are TGTGCCAGTAGTCAGATCGGGGAACGCAATGAGCAGTTCTTC.

This rearrangement joins TRBV11-3 to TRBJ2-1; possible D gene TRBD1, 5 bases. There are 19 residues in the CDR3. V lost 1 base, J lost 0 bases, and 19 bases lay in between. CDR1 SGHNT and CDR2 YENEEA come from the germline V gene. The CDR3 DNA sequence: TGTGCCAGCAGCTTAGTACAGGCATCATCTATACCCTCCTACAATGAGCAGTTCTTC. This codes for CASSLVQASSIPSYNEQFF.

This clone was seen a handful of times. V is TRBV29-1 and J is TRBJ1-1; a weak D match, TRBD1 (5 bases). This CDR3 comprises 14 residues. Trimming shortened V by 8 bases and J by 2 bases, and 18 bases separated the two germline ends. In germline, CDR1 is SQVTM, CDR2 ANQGSEA. In DNA form, the CDR3 reads TGCAGCAGTCTGGGGGGAGGTTTAAACACTGAAGCTTTCTTT. It is translated as CSSLGGGLNTEAFF.

The V gene is TRBV11-3, the J gene TRBJ1-2; 7 nucleotides agree with TRBD1. Germline-derived CDR1 and CDR2 are SGHNT and YENEEA. CDR3 length: 14 residues. V was clipped by 5 bases and J by 4 bases; unmatched bases: 7. CDR3 nucleotides: TGTGCCAGCAGCACGGGGCAGGGGGGCTATGGCTACACCTTC. Protein product: CASSTGQGGYGYTF.

The chain has TRBV6-8 and TRBJ2-2; 9 nucleotides agree with TRBD1. The germline CDR1 and CDR2 sequences are MNHGY and SAAAGT. The CDR3 runs to 16 residues. The V segment lost 5 bases and the J segment 7 bases; nucleotides outside the gene matches: 11. CDR3 sequence: CASSNYRGPSIGELFF. The CDR3 DNA reads TGTGCCAGCAGTAATTACAGGGGGCCAAGCATCGGGGAGCTGTTTTTT.

The gene calls are TRBV9 and TRBJ2-2, with 9 bases fitting TRBD2. The CDR3 is 15 amino acids. CDR1 and CDR2 (germline): SGDLS, YYNGEE. The J segment lost 7 bases and the V segment lost 3 bases, leaving 7 bases of the junction unmatched. CDR3 coding DNA: TGTGCCAGCAGCGAAAGCGGGGGGCAGTTCGGGGAGCTGTTTTTT. Translating gives CASSESGGQFGELFF.

CDR3 sequence: CASSPSVNYGYTF. DNA for the CDR3: TGTGCCAGCAGCCCTTCAGTTAACTATGGCTACACCTTC. The chain recombines TRBV28 with TRBJ1-2; D is unclear. The germline V gene encodes CDR1 MDHEN and CDR2 SYDVKM. V lost 6 bases to trimming and J lost 1 base, with 9 bases between them. CDR3 length equals 13 residues.

The rearrangement joins TRBV6-7 to TRBJ1-1, with D unclear. TRBV6-7 has ORF status, its function being uncertain. With 11 bases removed from V and 6 bases from J, the gap between germline ends came to 13 bases. This CDR3 is 11 amino acids long. The CDR3 DNA reads as TGTGCCTCGACCTCAGGAGCTGAAGCTTTCTTT. This codes for CASTSGAEAFF.

Ten or more counts support this clone. This rearrangement joins TRBV10-3 to TRBJ2-3, with 7 positions matching TRBD1. The germline gives CDR1 ENHRY, CDR2 SYGVKD. This CDR3 is 14 amino acids long. V gave up 10 bases and J gave up 2 bases; unmatched junction bases: 9. The CDR3 DNA reads TGTGCCAGTAACAGGGGTGGGGCCACAGATACGCAGTATTTT. This encodes CASNRGGATDTQYF.

The V gene is TRBV19, the J gene TRBJ1-3; 10 bases line up with TRBD1. Germline values: CDR1 LNHDA, CDR2 SQIVND (reference sequence). The CDR3 totals 16 residues. J was trimmed by 4 bases and V by 5 bases; bases with no gene match: 8. The CDR3 here is CASSALGDRGGNTIYF. Here the CDR3 DNA reads TGTGCCAGTAGTGCATTGGGGGACAGGGGCGGAAACACCATATATTTT.

This clone was counted between two and nine times. The CDR3 sequence: CSVGTSPGSGANVLTF. The CDR3 nucleotides read TGCAGCGTTGGTACCTCTCCGGGCTCTGGGGCCAACGTCCTGACTTTC. The chain carries TRBV29-1 and TRBJ2-6; D gene uncertain. V was cut by 4 bases and J by 0 bases, with 13 bases left in between. CDR3 length equals 16 residues. The germline V gene encodes CDR1 SQVTM and CDR2 ANQGSEA.

This clone has more than one count but fewer than ten. The rearrangement joins TRBV19 to TRBJ1-1; 7 bases agree with TRBD1. The junction had 3 bases not matched to a gene; V was cut back by 1 base and J by 1 base. Germline values: CDR1 LNHDA, CDR2 SQIVND (reference sequence). CDR3 size: 15 residues. In DNA form, the CDR3 reads TGTGCCAGTAGTATAGGGACAGGCAAGAACACTGAAGCTTTCTTT. Its translation: CASSIGTGKNTEAFF.

A few counts support this clone. The chain recombines TRBV28 with TRBJ1-1; D possibly corresponds to TRBD1 (5 bases). The CDR3 sequence is 12 residues long. The germline V gene has CDR1 MDHEN and CDR2 SYDVKM. Trimming stripped 6 bases from V and 11 bases from J, with 16 bases between. CDR3 DNA: TGTGCCAGCAGACAGGACCGGTTCGAGGCTTTCTTT. Encoded protein: CASRQDRFEAFF.

Within the sample, this clone is medium-sized (0.01 to 0.1%). The CDR3 loop reads CASTRDATAYEQYF. CDR3 nucleotides: TGTGCCAGCACCAGGGACGCCACAGCCTACGAGCAGTACTTC. The V gene is TRBV6-8, the J gene TRBJ2-7, with D perhaps matching TRBD1 or TRBD2 (5 bases each). Germline CDR1 MNHGY, CDR2 SAAAGT. This CDR3 contains 14 residues. V lost 7 bases to trimming and J lost 2 bases, with 15 bases between them.

The chain has TRBV6-1 and TRBJ2-2, with a possible D match to TRBD1 (5 bases). V was trimmed by 1 base and J by 0 bases, leaving 9 bases between them. The CDR3 has 16 residues. Per germline, CDR1 MNHNS and CDR2 SASEGT. CDR3 DNA: TGTGCCAGCAGTGAAGTAGTGGGGCCGAACACCGGGGAGCTGTTTTTT. Its translation: CASSEVVGPNTGELFF.

The V gene is TRBV11-3, the J gene TRBJ1-2, with TRBD1 matching over 8 bases. Germline V gives CDR1 SGHNT, CDR2 YENEEA. The CDR3 is 14 residues long. V lost 5 bases, J lost 6 bases, and 8 bases stayed unmatched. The DNA for the CDR3 is TGTGCCAGCAGCCCATCGACAGGGGTGCATGGCTACACCTTC. This gives the protein CASSPSTGVHGYTF.